The rows below give T cell receptor beta chains drawn from one sample of a study of blood T cell repertoires in COVID-19. Libraries were prepared by immunoSEQ multiplex PCR; TCRdb keeps only in-frame clonotypes and omits some of them. There are 110,000 to 150,000 clones in the sample; more than 70% occur only once, and roughly 4.7% lies in the top ten. What was sequenced was peripheral blood. These receptors came from a woman in her forties or fifties with acute or convalescent COVID-19. Both conserved end residues are part of each CDR3. The D gene is left open where the match is weak. Size values are once, few and many counts, or a class for expanded clones, and some rows have none.

j_call d_call clone_size v_call cdr3_aa cdr3_nt
TRBJ2-1 TRBD2 . TRBV18 CASSSSTSGGAGEQFF TGTGCCAGCTCATCGTCGACTAGCGGGGGGGCCGGTGAGCAGTTCTTC
TRBJ1-2 . . TRBV3-1/TRBV3-2 CASSEQANYGYTF TGTGCCAGCAGCGAACAGGCTAACTATGGCTACACCTTC
TRBJ2-1 TRBD2 once TRBV5-6 CASSSSPGLAGGRYNEQFF TGTGCCAGCAGCTCATCTCCGGGACTAGCGGGGGGCCGATACAATGAGCAGTTCTTC
TRBJ1-4 . . TRBV7-2 CASSLSGQNEKLFF TGTGCCAGCAGCTTATCCGGACAGAATGAAAAACTGTTTTTT
TRBJ1-1 . . TRBV6-4 CASSDSAENTEAFF TGTGCCAGCAGTGACTCGGCGGAGAACACTGAAGCTTTCTTT
TRBJ1-3 TRBD1 . TRBV10-3 CAIRTGVSSGNTIYF TGTGCCATCAGGACAGGGGTGAGCTCTGGAAACACCATATATTTT
TRBJ1-2 . . TRBV28 CASMVGQDYGYTF TGTGCCAGCATGGTAGGCCAGGACTATGGCTACACCTTC
TRBJ1-6 . . TRBV24-1 CATRQDDNSPLHF TGTGCCACCAGACAGGACGATAATTCACCCCTCCACTTT
TRBJ1-6 . . TRBV5-1 CASSPWEFDNSPLHF TGCGCCAGCAGCCCCTGGGAGTTCGATAATTCACCCCTCCACTTT
TRBJ1-4 . . TRBV19 CASSMTATNEKLFF TGTGCCAGTAGTATGACAGCAACTAATGAAAAACTGTTTTTT
TRBJ2-4 . . TRBV20-1 CSASPIRAGEKNIQYF TGCAGTGCTAGTCCCATACGTGCAGGCGAGAAAAACATTCAGTACTTC
TRBJ1-6 . . TRBV3-1/TRBV3-2 CASSQGEDLGNSPLHF TGTGCCAGCAGCCAAGGCGAGGATTTAGGTAATTCACCCCTCCACTTT
TRBJ2-5 . once TRBV27 CASSPIGQKETQYF TGTGCCAGCAGCCCTATTGGGCAGAAAGAGACCCAGTACTTC
TRBJ2-1 TRBD2 once TRBV3-1/TRBV3-2 CASSQGAGDYNEQFF TGTGCCAGCAGCCAAGGAGCGGGGGACTACAATGAGCAGTTCTTC
TRBJ2-1 TRBD2 . TRBV2 CASSAKGLAESSYNEQFF TGTGCCAGCAGTGCGAAGGGACTAGCGGAAAGCTCCTACAATGAGCAGTTCTTC
TRBJ1-4 . once TRBV6-5 CAGLKTGSNEKLFF TGTGCCGGGTTGAAGACAGGCTCTAATGAAAAACTGTTTTTT
TRBJ1-6 TRBD1 once TRBV4-3 CASSQGGSGTGKLSYNSPLHF TGCGCCAGCAGCCAAGGGGGGTCGGGGACAGGGAAACTCTCCTATAATTCACCCCTCCACTTT
TRBJ1-2 . . TRBV7-2 CASSLVGKTTPYGYTF TGTGCCAGCAGCTTGGTTGGAAAGACAACGCCCTATGGCTACACCTTC
TRBJ2-1 TRBD2 . TRBV7-7 CASSSGEAEQFF TGTGCCAGCAGTAGCGGGGAGGCTGAGCAGTTCTTC
TRBJ2-3 . . TRBV7-2 CASSPIGSRTDTQYF TGTGCCAGCAGCCCCATTGGGAGTCGCACAGATACGCAGTATTTT
TRBJ2-5 . . TRBV3-1/TRBV3-2 CASSQGGVRETQYF TGTGCCAGCAGCCAAGGGGGGGTACGGGAGACCCAGTACTTC
TRBJ1-2 TRBD1 few TRBV6-2/TRBV6-3 CASSYRGQGNYGYTF TGTGCCAGCAGTTACCGGGGACAGGGTAACTATGGCTACACCTTC
TRBJ1-2 . . TRBV5-1 CASSPTDGNYGYTF TGCGCCAGCAGCCCGACTGACGGGAACTATGGCTACACCTTC
TRBJ1-2 . . TRBV7-9 CASSLNRDNYGYTF TGTGCCAGCAGCTTAAACAGGGACAACTATGGCTACACCTTC
TRBJ2-2 TRBD2 . TRBV18 CASSPGTTNGELFF TGTGCCAGCTCACCAGGGACTACCAACGGGGAGCTGTTTTTT
TRBJ2-3 TRBD2 . TRBV5-1 CASSFGGGNTDTQYF TGCGCCAGCAGTTTTGGGGGAGGGAACACAGATACGCAGTATTTT
TRBJ2-1 TRBD2 . TRBV6-5 CAIELAGFSNEQFF TGTGCCATCGAACTAGCGGGGTTTAGCAATGAGCAGTTCTTC
TRBJ2-1 TRBD2 . TRBV2 CASRARGGNNEQFF TGTGCCAGCAGGGCCCGGGGGGGTAATAATGAGCAGTTCTTC
TRBJ2-5 TRBD1 . TRBV5-1 CASRQGATVQETQYF TGCGCCAGCAGACAGGGGGCGACCGTCCAAGAGACCCAGTACTTC
TRBJ2-2 . . TRBV27 CASSLGRGNTGELFF TGTGCCAGCAGTTTAGGGCGGGGGAACACCGGGGAGCTGTTTTTT
TRBJ1-3 . . TRBV5-6 CASSLGRAPGNTIYF TGTGCCAGCAGCTTGGGCAGGGCCCCTGGAAACACCATATATTTT
TRBJ1-1 TRBD1 . TRBV7-9 CASSLAGGDAEAFF TGTGCCAGCAGCTTAGCAGGGGGCGACGCTGAAGCTTTCTTT
TRBJ1-5 TRBD1 . TRBV18 CASSPPSGQGYQPQHF TGTGCCAGCTCACCCCCGTCGGGACAGGGCTATCAGCCCCAGCATTTT
TRBJ2-3 . . TRBV29-1 CSVTGGSSTDTQYF TGCAGCGTCACTGGGGGCAGTAGCACAGATACGCAGTATTTT
TRBJ1-3 TRBD1 . TRBV19 CASSKGQAYTIYF TGTGCCAGTAGTAAGGGACAGGCATACACCATATATTTT